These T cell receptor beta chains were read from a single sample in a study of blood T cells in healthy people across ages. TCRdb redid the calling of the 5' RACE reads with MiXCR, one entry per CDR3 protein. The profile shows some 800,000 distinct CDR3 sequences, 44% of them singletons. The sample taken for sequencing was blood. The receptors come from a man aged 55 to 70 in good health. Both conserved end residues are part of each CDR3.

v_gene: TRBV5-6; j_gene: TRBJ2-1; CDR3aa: CGSSDSNEQFF
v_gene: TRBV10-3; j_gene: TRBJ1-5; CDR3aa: CAISRQGGQPQHF
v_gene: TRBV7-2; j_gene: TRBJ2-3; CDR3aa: CASSLHTDTQYF
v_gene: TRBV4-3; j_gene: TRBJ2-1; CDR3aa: CASSQVKSGGYEQFF
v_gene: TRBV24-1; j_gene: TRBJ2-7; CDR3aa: CATSDRQAGAYNEQYF
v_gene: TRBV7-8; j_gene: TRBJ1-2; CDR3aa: CASTPGRGHYGYTF
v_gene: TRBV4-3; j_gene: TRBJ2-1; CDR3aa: CASSPSPTRTGEQFF
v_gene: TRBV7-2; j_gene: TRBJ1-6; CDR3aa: CASSLVGQRGSYNSPLHF
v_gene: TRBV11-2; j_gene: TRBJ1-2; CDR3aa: CASSLDRGASGYTF
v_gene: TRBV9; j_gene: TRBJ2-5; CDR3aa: CASSPPLERGETQYF
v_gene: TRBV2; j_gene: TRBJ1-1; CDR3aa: CASSDQRGDAFF
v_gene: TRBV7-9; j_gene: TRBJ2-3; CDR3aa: CASSLVGTGTSFGITDTQYF
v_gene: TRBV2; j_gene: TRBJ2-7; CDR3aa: CASRRGGISYEQYF
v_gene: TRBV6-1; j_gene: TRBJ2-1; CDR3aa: CASSGRQRSSYNEQFF
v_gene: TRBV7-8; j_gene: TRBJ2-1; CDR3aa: CASSLAGGWREQFF
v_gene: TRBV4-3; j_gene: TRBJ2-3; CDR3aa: CASSYGTSGGGGTQYF
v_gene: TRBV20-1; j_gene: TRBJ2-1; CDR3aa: CSAPLRDSGGNEQFF
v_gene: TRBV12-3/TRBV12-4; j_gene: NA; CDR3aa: CASSNTSPYEQYF
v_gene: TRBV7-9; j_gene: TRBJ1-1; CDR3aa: CASSLAHGGQLNTEAFF
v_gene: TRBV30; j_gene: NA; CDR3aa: CAWSVKGAETQYF
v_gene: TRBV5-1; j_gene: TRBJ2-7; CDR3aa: CACSLGFSFNDEQYF
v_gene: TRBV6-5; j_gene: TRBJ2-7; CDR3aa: CASSYLKGQGAYEQYF
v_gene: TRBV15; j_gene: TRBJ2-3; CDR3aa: CATSTRSGADTQYF
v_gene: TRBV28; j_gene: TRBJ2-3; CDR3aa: CASSLYRTQQYF
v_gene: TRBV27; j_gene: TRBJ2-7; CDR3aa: CASSARTNEQYF
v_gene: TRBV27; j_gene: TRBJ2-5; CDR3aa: CASSLHRQETQYF
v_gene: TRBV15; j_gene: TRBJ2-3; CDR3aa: CATSNGATGLTDTQYF
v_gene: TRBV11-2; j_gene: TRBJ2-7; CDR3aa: CASSPLRGPNLYEQYF
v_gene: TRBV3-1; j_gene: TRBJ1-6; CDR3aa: CASSQGLRDPRNSPLHF
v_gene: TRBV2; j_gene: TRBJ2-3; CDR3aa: CASKRQGADTQYF
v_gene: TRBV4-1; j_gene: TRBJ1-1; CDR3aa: CASSQAPGLLNTEAFF
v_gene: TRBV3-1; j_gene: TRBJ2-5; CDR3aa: CASSQVASGGQETQYF
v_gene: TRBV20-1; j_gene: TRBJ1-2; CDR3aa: CSARDHTSTGWGGYTF
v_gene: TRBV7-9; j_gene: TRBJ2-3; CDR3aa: CASSLEGDRATDTQYF